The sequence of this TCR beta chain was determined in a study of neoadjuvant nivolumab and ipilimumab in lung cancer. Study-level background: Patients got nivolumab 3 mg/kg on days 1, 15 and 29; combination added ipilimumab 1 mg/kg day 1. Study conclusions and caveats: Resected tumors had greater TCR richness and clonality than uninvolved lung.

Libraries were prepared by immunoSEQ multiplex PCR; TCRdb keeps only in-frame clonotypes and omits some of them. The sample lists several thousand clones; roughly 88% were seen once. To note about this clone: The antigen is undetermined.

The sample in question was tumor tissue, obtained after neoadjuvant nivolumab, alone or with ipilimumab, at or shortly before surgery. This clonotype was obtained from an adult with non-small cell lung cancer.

The CDR3 DNA is TGTGCCAGCAGTATAGCGGGAGCCACAGATACGCAGTATTTT. Translation: CASSIAGATDTQYF. The rearrangement uses TRBV6-1 and TRBJ2-3; 9 nucleotides match TRBD2. Germline lookup yields CDR1 MNHNS and CDR2 SASEGT. This CDR3 spans 14 amino acids. Losses at the gene ends were 5 bases for V and 2 bases for J; bases not matched to a gene: 2.